This TCR beta chain was observed in a study of shared clonotypes between healthy human individuals. V lost 3 bases, J lost 13 bases, and 16 bases lay in between. The length of the CDR3 is 14 residues. Germline V gene sequence: CDR1 LNHDA, CDR2 SQIVND (reference sequence). The table came from immunoSEQ multiplex PCR; TCRdb's copy has only in-frame clones and leaves some out. The sample records around 940,000 clones, approximately 80% being singletons. The receptor comes from a man between 18 and 35 years old in good health. Sequenced material: memory CD4+ T cells sorted from blood. Subset noted: CD45RA-negative fraction. V is TRBV19 and J is TRBJ1-6, with TRBD1 as a possible D gene (6 bases). The CDR3 loop reads CASSIQQGLRPLHF. Here the CDR3 DNA reads TGTGCCAGTAGTATCCAACAGGGCCTAAGGCCCCTCCACTTT.